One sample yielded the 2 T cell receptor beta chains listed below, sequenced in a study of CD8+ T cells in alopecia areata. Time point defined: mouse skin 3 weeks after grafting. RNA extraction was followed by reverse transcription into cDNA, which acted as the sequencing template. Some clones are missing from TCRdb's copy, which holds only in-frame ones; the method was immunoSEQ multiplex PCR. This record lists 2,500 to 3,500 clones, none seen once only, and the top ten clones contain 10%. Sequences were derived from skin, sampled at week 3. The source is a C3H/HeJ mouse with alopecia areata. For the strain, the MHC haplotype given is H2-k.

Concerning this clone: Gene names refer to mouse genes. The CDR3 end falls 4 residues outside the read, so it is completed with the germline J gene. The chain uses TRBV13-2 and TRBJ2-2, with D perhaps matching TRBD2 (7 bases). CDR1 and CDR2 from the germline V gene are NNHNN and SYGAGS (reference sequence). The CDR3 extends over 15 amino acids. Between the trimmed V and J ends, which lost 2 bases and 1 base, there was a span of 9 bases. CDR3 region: CASGERGGNTGQLYF. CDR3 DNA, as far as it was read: TGTGCCAGCGGTGAAAGGGGGGGAAACACCGGG.

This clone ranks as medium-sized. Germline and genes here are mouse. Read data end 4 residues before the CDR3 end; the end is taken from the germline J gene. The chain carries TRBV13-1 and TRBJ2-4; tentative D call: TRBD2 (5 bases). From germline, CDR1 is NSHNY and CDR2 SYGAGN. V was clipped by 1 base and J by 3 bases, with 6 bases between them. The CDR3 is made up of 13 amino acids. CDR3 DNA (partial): TGTGCCAGCAGTGATTCTGGGCAAAAC. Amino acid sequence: CASSDSGQN. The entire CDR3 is CASSDSGQNTLYF.